This T cell receptor (beta chain) is drawn from a study of blood T cells in healthy people across ages. The study's findings and limits: It was found that TCR beta diversity correlated strongly with the percentage of naive T cells.

Using a J-beta primer mix together with a sample-barcoded 5' primer, a second PCR was run for about 6 to 12 cycles. Each CDR3 protein is one row after TCRdb ran MiXCR on the 5' RACE reads. The repertoire includes about 730,000 distinct CDR3 sequences, about 42% of them detected once, and 20% to 25% sits in the top ten. Of note for this clonotype: Antigen specificity is unknown.

The TCR was taken from a woman in her sixties or seventies in good health. The sample taken for sequencing was blood.

The CDR3 sequence: CSADGTSSNRGLRTSYNEQYF. CDR3 bases: TGCAGCGCCGACGGGACTAGTTCGAACCGAGGGCTCCGTACCTCCTACAATGAGCAGTACTTC. V is TRBV29-1 and J is TRBJ2-1; 8 bases line up with TRBD2. The DNA end lines up better with TRBJ2-7; the J call may be wrong. Germline CDR1 SQVTM, CDR2 ANQGSEA. The CDR3 runs to 21 residues.